Detailed here is one TCR beta chain. Its cognate antigen is unknown. This specimen comes from a study of shared clonotypes between healthy human individuals. The CDR3 covers 15 residues. Germline V gene data show CDR1 as SGHDT and CDR2 as YYEEEE. Trimming at V came to 3 bases and at J to 4 bases, leaving 5 bases not matched to a gene. The table came from immunoSEQ multiplex PCR; TCRdb's copy has only in-frame clones and leaves some out. Here the sample spans roughly 300,000 clones, around four fifths being singletons. CD4+ cells were split into CD45RA+ naive and CD45RA-negative memory subsets. Notes on the study in general: Some naive CD4 clonotypes, about 5.5%, turned up in common across a handful of donors.

This receptor was taken from a man aged 25 to 45 in good health. The sample taken for sequencing was memory CD4+ T cells sorted from blood. As for subset: CD45RA-negative fraction. J is TRBJ2-3 and V is TRBV5-6; TRBD2 matches at 10 bases. CDR3 nucleotide sequence: TGTGCCAGCAGCTCTACTAGCGGGAATTCAGATACGCAGTATTTT. It encodes CASSSTSGNSDTQYF. Full variable domain (outside the CDR3, taken from reference TRBV5-6 and TRBJ2-3): DAGVTQSPTHLIKTRGQQVTLRCSPKSGHDTVSWYQQALGQGPQFIFQYYEEEERQRGNFPDRFSGHQFPNYSSELNVNALLLGDSALYLCASSSTSGNSDTQYFGPGTRLTVL.